This T cell receptor (beta chain) is drawn from a study of T cells in Graves' hyperthyroidism and ophthalmopathy. Template material for amplifying TCR beta CDR3 regions consisted of RNA transcripts. HTBI primers drove first-round RT-PCR of the TCR CDR3. Each CDR3 protein is one row after TCRdb ran MiXCR on the multiplex PCR reads. The table shows hundreds of thousands of distinct CDR3 sequences, with over 40% occurring only once. Study-level findings and limits: The majority of expanded thyroid clonotypes above 0.001 also appeared in blood.

About this clonotype: Its specificity is unknown.

Source material: peripheral blood or thyroid tissue (not recorded which). The receptor was derived from an adult man with Graves' disease, either hyperthyroidism or ophthalmopathy (not recorded which).

CDR3: CASSLTRQGRDTEAFF. CDR3 nucleotide sequence: TGTGCCAGCAGCTTAACGCGACAGGGAAGGGACACTGAAGCTTTCTTT. The rearrangement joins TRBV7-2 to TRBJ1-1, with 7 nucleotides matching TRBD1. The CDR3 consists of 16 residues. The trim removed 2 bases at V and 3 bases at J, leaving 9 bases unmatched. Germline assignment: CDR1 SGHTA and CDR2 FQGNSA.